These 7 T cell receptor beta chains originate from one sample sequenced in a study of CD8+ T cells in alopecia areata. Sequencing templates came from extracted RNA that was reverse transcribed into cDNA. TCRdb's table, derived via immunoSEQ multiplex PCR, lists solely in-frame clones and lacks some. The sample gives about 56,000 clones, about 96% of which show up once; around 25% is in the top ten. Sequenced material: CD8+ T cells sorted from blood, taken at week 0. These receptor sequences come from a human donor with alopecia areata.

Only one count was recorded for this clone. The genes are TRBV5-6 and TRBJ2-1, with TRBD1 as a possible D gene (6 bases). CDR3 length: 13 amino acids. Deletions cut 0 bases from V and 6 bases from J, with 7 bases between. The germline V gene has CDR1 SGHDT and CDR2 YYEEEE. The CDR3, as DNA: TGTGCCAGCAGCTTGGTGGACAGCAATGAGCAGTTCTTC. This translates into CASSLVDSNEQFF.

V gene TRBV5-4 combines with J gene TRBJ2-5; D is perhaps TRBD1 (6 bases). CDR3 length equals 16 residues. V was cut by 2 bases and J by 4 bases, with 18 bases left in between. CDR1 and CDR2 from the germline V gene are SGHNT and YYREEE (reference sequence). As DNA, the CDR3 is TGTGCCAGCAGCTTCGATCCCGGGACACCCTCAGAGACCCAGTACTTC. Residues: CASSFDPGTPSETQYF. The whole variable domain, remainder taken from reference TRBV5-4 and TRBJ2-5, is ETGVTQSPTHLIKTRGQQVTLRCSSQSGHNTVSWYQQALGQGPQFIFQYYREEENGRGNFPPRFSGLQFPNYSSELNVNALELDDSALYLCASSFDPGTPSETQYFGPGTRLLVL.

The chain is built from TRBV6-5 and TRBJ1-2; D is perhaps TRBD1 (5 bases). V was cut by 6 bases and J by 6 bases, with 17 bases left in between. Germline assignment: CDR1 MNHEY and CDR2 SVGAGI. The CDR3 covers 14 residues. CDR3 residues: CASSRFSGSDGYTF. The CDR3 DNA reads as TGTGCCAGCAGCCGATTTTCAGGGTCTGATGGCTACACCTTC.

The CDR3 sequence is CASSLGDGYTF. The CDR3 DNA reads as TGTGCCAGCAGCTTGGGGGACGGCTACACCTTC. The gene calls are TRBV13 and TRBJ1-2, with TRBD1 as a possible D gene (5 bases). The V end was cut by 3 bases, the J end by 8 bases, with 7 bases between. The CDR3 contains 11 residues. Looked up from germline, CDR1 is PRHDT and CDR2 is FYEKMQ (reference sequence).

The V call is TRBV6-5, the J call TRBJ2-2; 11 bases agree with TRBD2. The CDR3 consists of 16 residues. V gave up 1 base and J gave up 6 bases; unmatched junction bases: 4. Germline CDR1 MNHEY, CDR2 SVGAGI. The CDR3 here is CASSYWLAGGPGELFF. DNA of the CDR3: TGTGCCAGCAGTTACTGGCTAGCGGGGGGCCCCGGGGAGCTGTTTTTT.

The chain joins TRBV30 to TRBJ1-2; D is uncertain. Trimming took 5 bases from V and 5 from J, leaving 9 bases between them. The germline V gene encodes CDR1 GTSNPN and CDR2 SVGIG (reference sequence). The CDR3 runs 11 residues. The CDR3 DNA sequence: TGTGCCTGGGGGCCTGGATATGGCTACACCTTC. Translating it yields CAWGPGYGYTF.

The gene calls are TRBV30 and TRBJ1-1; perhaps TRBD1 as D (6 bases). Germline CDR1 and CDR2: GTSNPN and SVGIG (reference sequence). Trimming took off 0 bases at V and 4 bases at J, with 12 bases between the two ends. The CDR3 has 14 amino acids. The CDR3 nucleotides are TGTGCCTGGAGTGTCCAGGGGACGAGCACTGAAGCTTTCTTT. This translates into CAWSVQGTSTEAFF.